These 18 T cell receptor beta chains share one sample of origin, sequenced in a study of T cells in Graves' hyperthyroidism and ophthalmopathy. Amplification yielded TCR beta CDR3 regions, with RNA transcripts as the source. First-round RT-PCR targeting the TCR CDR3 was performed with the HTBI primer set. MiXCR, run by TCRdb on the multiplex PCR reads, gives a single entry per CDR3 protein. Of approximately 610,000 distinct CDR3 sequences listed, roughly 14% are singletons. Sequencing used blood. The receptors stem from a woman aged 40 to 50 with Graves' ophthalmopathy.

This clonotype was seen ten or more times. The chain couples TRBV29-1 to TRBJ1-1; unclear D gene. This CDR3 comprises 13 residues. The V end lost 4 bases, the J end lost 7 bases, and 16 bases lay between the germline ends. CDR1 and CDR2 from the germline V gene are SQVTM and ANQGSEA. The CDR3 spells CSVAPHGQFEAFF. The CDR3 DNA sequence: TGCAGCGTTGCCCCCCACGGGCAGTTTGAAGCTTTCTTT. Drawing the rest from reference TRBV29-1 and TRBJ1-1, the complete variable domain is SAVISQKPSRDICQRGTSLTIQCQVDSQVTMMFWYRQQPGQSLTLIATANQGSEATYESGFVIDKFPISRPNLTFSTLTVSNMSPEDSSIYLCSVAPHGQFEAFFGQGTRLTVV.

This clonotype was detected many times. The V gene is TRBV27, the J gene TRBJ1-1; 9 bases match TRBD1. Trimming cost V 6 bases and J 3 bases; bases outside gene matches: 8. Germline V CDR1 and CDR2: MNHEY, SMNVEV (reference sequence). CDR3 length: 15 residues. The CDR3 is CASSHINRGHTEAFF. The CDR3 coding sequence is TGTGCCAGCAGCCACATTAACAGGGGGCACACTGAAGCTTTCTTT.

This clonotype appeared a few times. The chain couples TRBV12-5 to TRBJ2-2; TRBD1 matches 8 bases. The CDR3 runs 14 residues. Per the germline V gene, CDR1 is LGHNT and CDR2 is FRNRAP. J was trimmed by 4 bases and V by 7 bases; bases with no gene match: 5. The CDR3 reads CASARTGSTGELFF. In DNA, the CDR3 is TGTGCTAGTGCCCGGACAGGGTCCACCGGGGAGCTGTTTTTT.

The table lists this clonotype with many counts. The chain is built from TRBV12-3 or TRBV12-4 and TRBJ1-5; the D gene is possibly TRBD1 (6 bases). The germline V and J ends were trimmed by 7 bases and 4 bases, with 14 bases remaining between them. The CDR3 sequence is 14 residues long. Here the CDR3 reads CASTFGQRNQPQHF. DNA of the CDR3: TGTGCCAGCACCTTTGGACAGAGAAATCAGCCCCAGCATTTT.

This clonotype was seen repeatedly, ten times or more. The CDR3 DNA sequence: TGTGCCAGCAGTCACGGGACAGGGGGCGTCGGCAATCAGCCCCAGCATTTT. It specifies CASSHGTGGVGNQPQHF. This chain joins TRBV12-3 or TRBV12-4 and TRBJ1-5; 12 bases are shared with TRBD1. This CDR3 comprises 17 residues. The trim removed 5 bases at V and 2 bases at J, leaving 7 bases unmatched.

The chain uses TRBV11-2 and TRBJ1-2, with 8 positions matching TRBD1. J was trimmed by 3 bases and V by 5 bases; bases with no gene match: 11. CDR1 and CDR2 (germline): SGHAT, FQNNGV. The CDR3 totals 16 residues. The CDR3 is CASSRGAGGRDYGYTF. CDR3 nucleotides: TGTGCCAGCAGCCGAGGCGCAGGGGGCAGAGACTATGGCTACACCTTC.

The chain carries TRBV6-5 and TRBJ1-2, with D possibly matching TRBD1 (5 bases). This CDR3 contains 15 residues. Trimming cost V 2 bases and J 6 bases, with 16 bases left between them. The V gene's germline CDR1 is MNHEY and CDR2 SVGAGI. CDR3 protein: CASSYVAWGVDGYTF. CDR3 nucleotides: TGTGCCAGCAGTTACGTTGCGTGGGGGGTGGATGGCTACACCTTC.

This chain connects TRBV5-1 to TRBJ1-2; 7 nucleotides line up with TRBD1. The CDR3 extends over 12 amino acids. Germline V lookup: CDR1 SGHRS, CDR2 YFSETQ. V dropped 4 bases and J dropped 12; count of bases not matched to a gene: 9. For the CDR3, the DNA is TGCGCCAGCAGCGGAGGGACAGTTTCCCACACCTTC. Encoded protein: CASSGGTVSHTF.

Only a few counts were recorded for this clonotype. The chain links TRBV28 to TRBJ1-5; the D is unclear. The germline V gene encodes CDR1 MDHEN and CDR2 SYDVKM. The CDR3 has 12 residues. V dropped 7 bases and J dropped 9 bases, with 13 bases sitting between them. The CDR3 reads CASILDRGPQHF. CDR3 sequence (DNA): TGTGCCAGCATCCTGGACCGGGGGCCCCAGCATTTT.

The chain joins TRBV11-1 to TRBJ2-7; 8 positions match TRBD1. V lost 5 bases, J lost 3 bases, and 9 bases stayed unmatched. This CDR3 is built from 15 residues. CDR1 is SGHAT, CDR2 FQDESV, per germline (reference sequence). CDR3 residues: CASSDRDRLDYEQYF. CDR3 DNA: TGTGCCAGCAGCGACCGGGACAGGCTAGACTACGAGCAGTACTTC.

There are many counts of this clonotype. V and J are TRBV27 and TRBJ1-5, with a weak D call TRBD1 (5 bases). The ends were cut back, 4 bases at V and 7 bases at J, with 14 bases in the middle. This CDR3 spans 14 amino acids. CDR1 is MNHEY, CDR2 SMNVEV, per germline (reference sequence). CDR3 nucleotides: TGTGCCAGCAGTTACAGAGGGGTTGGCCAGCCCCAGCATTTT. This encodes CASSYRGVGQPQHF.

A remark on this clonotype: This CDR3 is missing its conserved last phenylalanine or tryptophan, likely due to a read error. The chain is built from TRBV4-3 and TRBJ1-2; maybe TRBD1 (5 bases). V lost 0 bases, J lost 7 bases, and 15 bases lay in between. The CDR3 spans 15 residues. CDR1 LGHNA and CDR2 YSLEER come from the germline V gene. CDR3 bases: TGCGCCAGCAGCCAAGAGGGGGGAGTAAAGGGTGGCTACACCCTC. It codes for CASSQEGGVKGGYTL.

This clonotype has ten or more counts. CDR3 region: CASSRQGASGPEAFF. CDR3 nucleotides: TGTGCCAGCAGTCGACAGGGGGCGTCTGGCCCTGAAGCTTTCTTT. The chain joins TRBV6-5 to TRBJ1-1; 10 positions agree with TRBD1. Germline CDR1 MNHEY, CDR2 SVGAGI. This CDR3 spans 15 amino acids. The V gene end was trimmed by 5 bases and the J gene end by 6 bases; junction bases not matched to a gene: 9.

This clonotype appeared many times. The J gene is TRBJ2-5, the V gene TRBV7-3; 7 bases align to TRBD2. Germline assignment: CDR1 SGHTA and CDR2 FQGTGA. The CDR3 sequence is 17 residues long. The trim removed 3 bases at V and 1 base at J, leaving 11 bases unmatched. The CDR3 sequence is CASSLGLVGGSQETQYF. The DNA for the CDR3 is TGTGCCAGCAGCTTGGGACTGGTGGGCGGGAGCCAAGAGACCCAGTACTTC.

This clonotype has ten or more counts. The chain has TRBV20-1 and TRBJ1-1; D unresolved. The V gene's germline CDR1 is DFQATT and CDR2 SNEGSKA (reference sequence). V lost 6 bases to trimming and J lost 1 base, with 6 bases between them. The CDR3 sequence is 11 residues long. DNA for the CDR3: TGCAGTGCCGAGGGGAACACTGAAGCTTTCTTT. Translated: CSAEGNTEAFF.

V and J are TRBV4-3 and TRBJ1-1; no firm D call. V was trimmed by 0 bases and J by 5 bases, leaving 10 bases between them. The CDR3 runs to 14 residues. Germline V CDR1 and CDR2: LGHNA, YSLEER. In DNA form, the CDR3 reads TGCGCCAGCAGCCAAGAGGGTGGTTGGACTGAAGCTTTCTTT. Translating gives CASSQEGGWTEAFF.

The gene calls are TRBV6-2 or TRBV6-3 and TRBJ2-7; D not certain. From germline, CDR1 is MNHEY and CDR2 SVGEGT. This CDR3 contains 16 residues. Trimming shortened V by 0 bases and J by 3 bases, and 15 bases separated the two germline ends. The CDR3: CASSYSIARPDYEQYF. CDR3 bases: TGTGCCAGCAGTTACTCGATCGCTAGGCCGGACTACGAGCAGTACTTC.

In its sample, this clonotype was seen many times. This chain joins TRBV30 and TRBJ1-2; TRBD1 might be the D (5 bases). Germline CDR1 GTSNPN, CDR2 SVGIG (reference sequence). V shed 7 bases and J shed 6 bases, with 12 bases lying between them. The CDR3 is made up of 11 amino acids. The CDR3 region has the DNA TGTGCCTCCCCGTCAGGGAATGGCTACACCTTC. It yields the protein CASPSGNGYTF.